One T cell receptor beta chain is described in this entry. V dropped 6 bases and J dropped 2; count of bases not matched to a gene: 11. The CDR3 covers 15 residues. Per the germline V gene, CDR1 is SQVTM and CDR2 is ANQGSEA. Authors' data handling: Amplifying reference gene primers gave estimates of nucleated cell counts. Generated by immunoSEQ multiplex PCR, the TCRdb table keeps only in-frame clones and is missing some. V and J calls and clone size come straight from that table; D and trimming were deduced from the DNA. This sample has about 34,000 clones; around 84% occur once, and the top ten carry approximately 14%. The entry originates in a study of blood T cell repertoires in COVID-19. Study in general: The United States, Italy and Spain provided the acute and convalescent COVID-19 samples. T cells, B-cell-depleted T cells, or PBMCs provided the cDNA or gDNA that served as material.

What was sequenced was peripheral blood. The clonotype originates from a human donor with acute or convalescent COVID-19. The donor label of this sample is uncertain. The chain employs TRBV29-1 and TRBJ1-1, with 8 bases matching TRBD1. This CDR3 reads CSVDLRTGPNTEAFF. CDR3 nucleotide sequence: TGCAGCGTCGACCTAAGGACAGGGCCAAACACTGAAGCTTTCTTT.